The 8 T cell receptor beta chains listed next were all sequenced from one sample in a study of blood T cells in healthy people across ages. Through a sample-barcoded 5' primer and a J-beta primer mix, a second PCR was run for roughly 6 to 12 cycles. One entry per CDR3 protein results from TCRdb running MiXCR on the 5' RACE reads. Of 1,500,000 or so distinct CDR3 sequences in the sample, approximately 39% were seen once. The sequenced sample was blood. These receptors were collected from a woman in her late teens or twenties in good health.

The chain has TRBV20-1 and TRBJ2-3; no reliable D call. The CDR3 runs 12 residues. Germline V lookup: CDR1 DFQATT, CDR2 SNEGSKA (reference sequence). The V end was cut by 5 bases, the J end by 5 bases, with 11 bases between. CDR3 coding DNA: TGCAGTGCTGAAACCCCGCTAGATACGCAGTATTTT. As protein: CSAETPLDTQYF.

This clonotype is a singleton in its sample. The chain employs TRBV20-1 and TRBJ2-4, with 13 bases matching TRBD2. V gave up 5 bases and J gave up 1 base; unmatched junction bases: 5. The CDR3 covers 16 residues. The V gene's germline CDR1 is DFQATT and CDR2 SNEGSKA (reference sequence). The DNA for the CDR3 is TGCAGTGCTCCGGAGACTAGCGGGAGGGCCAAAAACATTCAGTACTTC. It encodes CSAPETSGRAKNIQYF.

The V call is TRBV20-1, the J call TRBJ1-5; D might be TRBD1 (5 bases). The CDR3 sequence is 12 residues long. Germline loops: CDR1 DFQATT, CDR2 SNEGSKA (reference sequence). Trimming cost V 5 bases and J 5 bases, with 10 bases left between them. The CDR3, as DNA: TGCAGTGCTCAGCAGGGAGATCAGCCCCAGCATTTT. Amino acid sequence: CSAQQGDQPQHF.

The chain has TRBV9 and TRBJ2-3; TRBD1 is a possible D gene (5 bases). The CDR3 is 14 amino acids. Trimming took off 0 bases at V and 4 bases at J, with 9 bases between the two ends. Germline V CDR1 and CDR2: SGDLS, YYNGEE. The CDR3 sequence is CASSVGSRADTQYF. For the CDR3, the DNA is TGTGCCAGCAGCGTAGGGTCCAGGGCAGATACGCAGTATTTT.

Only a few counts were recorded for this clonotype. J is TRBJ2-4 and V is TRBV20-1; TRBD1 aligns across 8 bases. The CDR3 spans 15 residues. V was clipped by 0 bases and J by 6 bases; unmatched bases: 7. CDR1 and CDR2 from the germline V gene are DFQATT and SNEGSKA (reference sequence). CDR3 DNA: TGCAGTGCTAGAGATCGCAGACAGGGGTCAAACATTCAGTACTTC. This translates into CSARDRRQGSNIQYF.

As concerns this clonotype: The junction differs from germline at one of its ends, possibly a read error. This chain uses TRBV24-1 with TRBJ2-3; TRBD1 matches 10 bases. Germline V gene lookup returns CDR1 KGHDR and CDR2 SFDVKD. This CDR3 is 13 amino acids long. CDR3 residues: CTTGQGSTDTQYF. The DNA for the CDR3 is TGTACCACGGGACAGGGGAGCACAGATACGCAGTATTTT.

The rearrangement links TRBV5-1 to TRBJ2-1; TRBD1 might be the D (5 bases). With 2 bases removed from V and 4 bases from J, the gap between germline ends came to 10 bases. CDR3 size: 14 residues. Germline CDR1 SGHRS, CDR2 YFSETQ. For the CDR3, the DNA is TGCGCCAGCAGCTTAATACAGGTTTACAATGAGCAGTTCTTC. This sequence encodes CASSLIQVYNEQFF.

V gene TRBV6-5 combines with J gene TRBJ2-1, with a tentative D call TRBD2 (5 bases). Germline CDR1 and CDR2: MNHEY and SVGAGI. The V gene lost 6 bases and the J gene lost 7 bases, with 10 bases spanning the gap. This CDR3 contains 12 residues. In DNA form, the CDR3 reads TGTGCCAGCAGGACCGACTATAATGAGCAGTTCTTC. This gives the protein CASRTDYNEQFF.